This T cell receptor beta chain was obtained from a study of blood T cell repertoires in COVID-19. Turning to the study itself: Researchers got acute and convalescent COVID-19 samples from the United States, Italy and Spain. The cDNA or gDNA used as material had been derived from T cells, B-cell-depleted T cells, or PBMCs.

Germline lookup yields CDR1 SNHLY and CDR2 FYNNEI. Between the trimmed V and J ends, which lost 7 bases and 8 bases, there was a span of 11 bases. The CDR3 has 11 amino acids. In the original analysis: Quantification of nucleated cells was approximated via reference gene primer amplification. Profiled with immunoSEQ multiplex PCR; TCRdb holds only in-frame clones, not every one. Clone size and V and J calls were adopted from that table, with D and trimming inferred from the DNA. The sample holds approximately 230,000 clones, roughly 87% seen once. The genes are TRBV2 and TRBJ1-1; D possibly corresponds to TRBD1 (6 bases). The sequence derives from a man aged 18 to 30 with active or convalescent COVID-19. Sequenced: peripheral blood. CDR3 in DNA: TGTGCCAGCACCTTACAGGGCGAAGCTTTCTTT. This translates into CASTLQGEAFF.